The present T cell receptor (beta chain) was sequenced within a study of Ad26.COV2.S vaccination and SARS-CoV-2 variants. Turning to the study itself: Among those in the COV1001 Ad26.COV2.S trial arm was the donor.

Treatment reported: around 19 received Ad26.COV2.S at low or high dose, single or two shots; about five received placebo; per-sample allocation not given. Repertoires come from day 63 after the first vaccine or placebo injection. The sample came from a Boston adult aged 18-55 years. Profiled with immunoSEQ multiplex PCR; TCRdb holds only in-frame clones, not every one. The sample shows hundreds of thousands of clones, about 90% of them seen only once. This TCR was recovered from a person between 18 and 65 years old who received the Ad26.COV2.S COVID-19 vaccine or a placebo. The input for sequencing was peripheral blood, taken in a trial of Ad26.COV2.S vaccine versus placebo.

The CDR3 sequence: CASSVSPVDTQYF. CDR3 bases: TGTGCCAGCAGCGTTTCCCCGGTGGATACGCAGTATTTT. The chain couples TRBV9 to TRBJ2-3; the D is unclear. Trimming took off 2 bases at V and 6 bases at J, with 10 bases between the two ends. The CDR3 sequence is 13 residues long. In germline, CDR1 is SGDLS, CDR2 YYNGEE. The whole variable domain, remainder taken from reference TRBV9 and TRBJ2-3, is DSGVTQTPKHLITATGQRVTLRCSPRSGDLSVYWYQQSLDQGLQFLIQYYNGEERAKGNILERFSAQQFPDLHSELNLSSLELGDSALYFCASSVSPVDTQYFGPGTRLTVL.